One sample yielded the 30 T cell receptor beta chains listed below, sequenced in a study of CD8 T cells in ankylosing spondylitis. TCRdb redid the calling of the 5' RACE reads with MiXCR, one entry per CDR3 protein. Here the sample spans about 350,000 distinct CDR3 sequences, 20% to 25% being singletons. The specimen was blood, either unsorted or a sorted T cell fraction (not recorded which). These receptors all stem from a male donor with ankylosing spondylitis or in good health (not recorded which).

This clonotype was counted between two and nine times. This chain connects TRBV7-9 to TRBJ2-1; D remains ambiguous. The V end was cut by 7 bases, the J end by 10 bases, with 17 bases between. Germline CDR1 and CDR2: SEHNR and FQNEAQ (reference sequence). CDR3 length: 13 residues. CDR3 protein: CASNIYRPVEQFF. The CDR3 bases are TGTGCCAGCAACATATACCGACCTGTCGAGCAGTTCTTC.

This clonotype occurred a few times. The CDR3 coding sequence is TGTGCGATCTCGGGGGGGAACACCGGGGAGCTGTTTTTT. It translates to CAISGGNTGELFF. The chain joins TRBV10-3 to TRBJ2-2; 7 bases fit TRBD2. This CDR3 contains 13 residues. Germline lookup yields CDR1 ENHRY and CDR2 SYGVKD.

This chain links TRBV12-3 or TRBV12-4 with TRBJ2-1; D gene uncertain. V dropped 10 bases and J dropped 8 bases, with 18 bases sitting between them. The CDR3 has 13 amino acids. The CDR3 nucleotides read TGTGCCACCTCTTCAACAGCCGTTTATGAGCAGTTCTTC. This encodes CATSSTAVYEQFF.

This clonotype was counted many times. The rearrangement joins TRBV10-2 to TRBJ2-5; a possible D gene is TRBD2 (6 bases). Trimming took 8 bases from V and 1 from J, leaving 14 bases between them. Germline loops: CDR1 WSHSY, CDR2 SAAADI. The CDR3 is made up of 14 amino acids. The CDR3 DNA reads TGCGCCAGCGGCGGGGCAAGTTTCCAAGAGACCCAGTACTTC. Amino acids: CASGGASFQETQYF.

This clonotype was found a few times. CDR3 sequence: CASSAGTGTTDTQYF. As DNA, the CDR3 is TGTGCCAGCAGCGCTGGGACAGGGACCACAGATACGCAGTATTTT. This chain connects TRBV9 to TRBJ2-3, with 9 positions matching TRBD1. The J segment lost 2 bases and the V segment lost 3 bases, leaving 4 bases of the junction unmatched. The CDR3 runs to 15 residues. Germline CDR1 reads SGDLS; CDR2 reads YYNGEE.

The CDR3 protein is CASSLNMGALYNEQFF. CDR3 coding DNA: TGTGCCAGCAGCTTAAATATGGGGGCCTTGTACAATGAGCAGTTCTTC. The chain recombines TRBV7-8 with TRBJ2-1; a possible D gene is TRBD1 (6 bases). The CDR3 has 16 residues. CDR1 and CDR2 from the germline V gene are SGHVS and FQNEAQ. Trimming took 2 bases from V and 4 from J, leaving 15 bases between them.

This clonotype showed up just a few times. This chain links TRBV27 with TRBJ2-5; 9 bases match TRBD2. V lost 3 bases, J lost 5 bases, and 7 bases stayed unmatched. CDR3 length equals 15 residues. Germline loops: CDR1 MNHEY, CDR2 SMNVEV (reference sequence). CDR3 coding DNA: TGTGCCAGCAGTTTGGGGCGGGAGGGATCGGAGACCCAGTACTTC. It specifies CASSLGREGSETQYF.

The chain is built from TRBV27 and TRBJ2-3, with no clear D. The CDR3 length is 13 residues. The germline CDR1 and CDR2 sequences are MNHEY and SMNVEV (reference sequence). V lost 4 bases, J lost 2 bases, and 7 bases lay in between. CDR3 amino acids: CASSSVPTDTQYF. DNA of the CDR3: TGTGCCAGCAGTTCAGTACCCACAGATACGCAGTATTTT.

This chain joins TRBV18 and TRBJ2-1; D tentatively fits TRBD1 or TRBD2 (5 bases each). Germline CDR1 reads KGHSH; CDR2 reads LQKENI. The CDR3 sequence is 14 residues long. V lost 2 bases and J lost 7, with 12 bases in between. In nucleotides, the CDR3 is TGTGCCAGCTCACCAGGGGGAGATGTGAATGAGCAGTTCTTC. Translated: CASSPGGDVNEQFF.

The chain recombines TRBV2 with TRBJ2-1, with no clear D. The germline gives CDR1 SNHLY, CDR2 FYNNEI. The ends were cut back, 6 bases at V and 8 bases at J, with 8 bases in the middle. CDR3 size: 11 residues. The CDR3 loop is CASRMTHEQFF. The CDR3, as DNA: TGTGCCAGCAGGATGACACATGAGCAGTTCTTC.

This clonotype was detected a few times. This chain uses TRBV7-9 with TRBJ1-4; maybe TRBD1 (5 bases). V lost 4 bases to trimming and J lost 3 bases, with 9 bases between them. Per germline, CDR1 SEHNR and CDR2 FQNEAQ (reference sequence). This CDR3 region has 14 residues. The CDR3 bases are TGTGCCAGCAGCTACGGGGCAGCTAATGAAAAACTGTTTTTT. Protein: CASSYGAANEKLFF. Combining the CDR3 with reference TRBV7-9 and TRBJ1-4 gives the whole variable domain DTGVSQNPRHKITKRGQNVTFRCDPISEHNRLYWYRQTLGQGPEFLTYFQNEAQLEKSRLLSDRFSAERPKGSFSTLEIQRTEQGDSAMYLCASSYGAANEKLFFGSGTQLSVL.

The chain uses TRBV6-5 and TRBJ2-5, with 9 bases that match TRBD2. The CDR3 loop spans 16 amino acids. CDR1 and CDR2 from the germline V gene are MNHEY and SVGAGI. V lost 4 bases and J lost 1; bases outside the gene matches: 7. CDR3 DNA sequence: TGTGCCAGCAGTTCCTTAGCGGGGGCCCCCCAAGAGACCCAGTACTTC. This translates into CASSSLAGAPQETQYF.

A single count supports this clonotype. V is TRBV7-9 and J is TRBJ2-7, with D unresolved. There are 14 residues in the CDR3. In germline, CDR1 is SEHNR, CDR2 FQNEAQ (reference sequence). Trimming removed 5 bases at V and 4 bases at J, with 15 bases between. The CDR3 sequence: CASSPRSPPYEQYF. The CDR3 region has the DNA TGTGCCAGCAGCCCCCGCAGTCCCCCTTACGAGCAGTACTTC.

The rearrangement uses TRBV5-5 and TRBJ2-2; D unclear. The germline gives CDR1 SGHKS, CDR2 YYEKEE (reference sequence). The CDR3 is 13 residues long. The V end was cut by 6 bases, the J end by 4 bases, with 10 bases between. The CDR3 here is CASTLGRTGELFF. Written as DNA, the CDR3 is TGTGCCAGCACCCTCGGGCGCACCGGGGAGCTGTTTTTT.

This clonotype has just a few counts. V and J are TRBV20-1 and TRBJ1-2; 7 bases align to TRBD1. V was clipped by 2 bases and J by 5 bases; unmatched bases: 14. Looked up from germline, CDR1 is DFQATT and CDR2 is SNEGSKA (reference sequence). The length of the CDR3 is 16 residues. The CDR3 reads CSARRTSLGQEYGYTF. In nucleotides, the CDR3 is TGCAGTGCTAGAAGGACTAGTTTAGGACAGGAGTATGGCTACACCTTC.

This clonotype has more than one count but fewer than ten. The J gene is TRBJ2-1, the V gene TRBV12-3 or TRBV12-4; D is perhaps TRBD2 (6 bases). The CDR3 is 14 residues long. The V end lost 6 bases, the J end lost 10 bases, and 19 bases lay between the germline ends. For the CDR3, the DNA is TGTGCCAGCAGCCGCGGGACGGTTCCCCAGGAGCAGTTCTTC. Amino acids: CASSRGTVPQEQFF.

This clonotype was recorded a few times. J is TRBJ2-5 and V is TRBV5-1, with D unresolved. Trimming stripped 4 bases from V and 5 bases from J, with 18 bases between. Germline V gene lookup returns CDR1 SGHRS and CDR2 YFSETQ. The CDR3 is 15 amino acids. The CDR3 sequence: CASSHRTLGRETQYF. The DNA for the CDR3 is TGCGCCAGCAGCCACCGGACCCTCGGGCGCGAGACCCAGTACTTC.

V is TRBV6-1 and J is TRBJ2-1; perhaps TRBD2 as D (6 bases). CDR3 length equals 13 residues. Trimming removed 1 base at V and 15 bases at J, with 16 bases between. In germline, CDR1 is MNHNS, CDR2 SASEGT. The CDR3 DNA follows: TGTGCCAGCAGTGAAGTTCCTCCGGGAGAACGGTTCTTC. This sequence encodes CASSEVPPGERFF.

This clonotype occurred a few times. For the CDR3, the DNA is TGCAGCGCTTTGACAGGCGACAAGATGAACACCGGGGAGCTGTTTTTT. Protein product: CSALTGDKMNTGELFF. The J gene is TRBJ2-2, the V gene TRBV29-1; weak D call: TRBD1 (6 bases). CDR1 is SQVTM and CDR2 is ANQGSEA in the germline V gene. V lost 7 bases and J lost 1, with 19 bases in between. This CDR3 is built from 16 residues.

The chain combines TRBV11-2 with TRBJ2-5; maybe TRBD2 (5 bases). CDR1 SGHAT and CDR2 FQNNGV come from the germline V gene. The CDR3 is 14 residues long. Trimming left V 5 bases short and J 5 bases short, with 15 bases between. The CDR3 loop reads CASSQTWTGETQYF. CDR3 DNA sequence: TGTGCCAGCAGCCAAACGTGGACGGGGGAGACCCAGTACTTC.

V is TRBV5-5 and J is TRBJ2-3, with D hard to call. CDR1 is SGHKS, CDR2 YYEKEE, per germline (reference sequence). The CDR3 covers 12 residues. V lost 3 bases and J lost 4, with 6 bases in between. CDR3 sequence reads: CASSSDSDTQYF. CDR3 in DNA: TGTGCCAGCAGCTCGGATTCAGATACGCAGTATTTT.

This clonotype was counted a few times. The rearrangement joins TRBV29-1 to TRBJ2-7, with D perhaps TRBD1 or TRBD2 (5 bases each). Trimming cost V 4 bases and J 2 bases, with 15 bases left between them. Germline V gives CDR1 SQVTM, CDR2 ANQGSEA. The CDR3 runs to 14 residues. The DNA for the CDR3 is TGCAGCGTTGTAAGGGGAGAAGGGCCCTACGAGCAGTACTTC. Translated: CSVVRGEGPYEQYF.

This clonotype has just a few counts. V usage is TRBV28 and J usage is TRBJ2-2; 14 bases are a match to TRBD2. Trimming cost V 2 bases and J 5 bases; bases outside gene matches: 7. The germline V gene has CDR1 MDHEN and CDR2 SYDVKM. CDR3 length: 18 residues. CDR3: CASSLHRLAGGQTGELFF. CDR3 in DNA: TGTGCCAGCAGTTTACATCGACTAGCGGGGGGGCAGACCGGGGAGCTGTTTTTT.

This clonotype has only a few counts. This rearrangement joins TRBV3-1 to TRBJ2-7, with D hard to call. V lost 1 base, J lost 2 bases, and 12 bases lay in between. The germline V gene encodes CDR1 LGHDT and CDR2 YNNKEL (reference sequence). This CDR3 comprises 15 residues. As DNA, the CDR3 is TGTGCCAGCAGCCAAGCTATTGGGGTGGCCTACGAGCAGTACTTC. Amino acids: CASSQAIGVAYEQYF.

This clonotype was seen only a few times. The chain employs TRBV24-1 and TRBJ2-2, with D possibly being TRBD1 (6 bases). V dropped 5 bases and J dropped 3 bases, with 21 bases sitting between them. The CDR3 loop spans 18 amino acids. CDR1 is KGHDR and CDR2 is SFDVKD in the germline V gene. Here the CDR3 reads CATSGLGAHRLDTGELFF. CDR3 sequence (DNA): TGTGCCACCAGTGGTCTGGGGGCTCATCGCCTTGACACCGGGGAGCTGTTTTTT.

This rearrangement joins TRBV20-1 to TRBJ2-2; 8 nucleotides line up with TRBD2. The CDR3 extends over 16 amino acids. Germline V CDR1 and CDR2: DFQATT, SNEGSKA (reference sequence). Germline trimming cut 0 bases from V and 6 bases from J; bases unmatched to any gene: 9. The CDR3 DNA is TGCAGTGCTAGAGACTCGGGGGGGGGGCGCCCCGGGGAGCTGTTTTTT. Encoded protein: CSARDSGGGRPGELFF.

The chain is built from TRBV4-2 and TRBJ2-7; D is possibly TRBD2 (5 bases). Germline values: CDR1 LGHNA, CDR2 YNFKEQ. Trimming removed 4 bases from V and 6 bases from J, with 13 bases in between. The CDR3 consists of 13 residues. The CDR3 region is CASSPLDGIEQYF. The CDR3 DNA is TGTGCCAGCAGCCCCTTGGACGGGATCGAGCAGTACTTC.

J is TRBJ2-3 and V is TRBV7-9; either TRBD1 or TRBD2 may fit D (6 bases each). The CDR3 runs to 13 residues. V shed 8 bases and J shed 1 base, with 10 bases lying between them. Germline CDR1 and CDR2: SEHNR and FQNEAQ (reference sequence). The CDR3 is CASGGRGTDTQYF. CDR3 DNA sequence: TGTGCCAGCGGGGGGCGCGGCACAGATACGCAGTATTTT.

The chain couples TRBV2 to TRBJ2-5, with TRBD2 matching over 8 bases. The CDR3 runs to 14 residues. Per the germline V gene, CDR1 is SNHLY and CDR2 is FYNNEI. The V gene end was trimmed by 8 bases and the J gene end by 3 bases; junction bases not matched to a gene: 8. The CDR3 DNA follows: TGTGCCAGCTGGAGTGCCGGGGGGGAAGAGACCCAGTACTTC. Its protein product is CASWSAGGEETQYF.

The chain employs TRBV4-1 and TRBJ2-5; 7 nucleotides line up with TRBD1. This CDR3 spans 15 amino acids. After removal of 4 bases from V and 3 bases from J, the junction contained 8 bases not matched to a gene. The V gene's germline CDR1 is MGHRA and CDR2 YSYEKL. CDR3 in DNA: TGCGCCAGCAGCCCCGAACAGGACAGGAAAGAGACCCAGTACTTC. It yields the protein CASSPEQDRKETQYF.